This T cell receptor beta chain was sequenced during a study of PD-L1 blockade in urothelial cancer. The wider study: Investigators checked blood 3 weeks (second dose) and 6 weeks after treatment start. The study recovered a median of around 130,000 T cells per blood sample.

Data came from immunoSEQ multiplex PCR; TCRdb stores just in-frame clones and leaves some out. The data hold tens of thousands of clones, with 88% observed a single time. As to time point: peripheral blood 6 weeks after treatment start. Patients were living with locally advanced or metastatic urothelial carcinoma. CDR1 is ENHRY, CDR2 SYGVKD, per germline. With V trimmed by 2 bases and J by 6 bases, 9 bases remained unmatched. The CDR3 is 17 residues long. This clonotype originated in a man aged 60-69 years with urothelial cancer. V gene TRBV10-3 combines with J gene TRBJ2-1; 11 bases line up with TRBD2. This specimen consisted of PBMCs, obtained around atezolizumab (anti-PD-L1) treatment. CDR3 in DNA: TGTGCCATCAGTGAGACCGCCGGGACTAGCGGCCCCAATGAGCAGTTCTTC. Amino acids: CAISETAGTSGPNEQFF.